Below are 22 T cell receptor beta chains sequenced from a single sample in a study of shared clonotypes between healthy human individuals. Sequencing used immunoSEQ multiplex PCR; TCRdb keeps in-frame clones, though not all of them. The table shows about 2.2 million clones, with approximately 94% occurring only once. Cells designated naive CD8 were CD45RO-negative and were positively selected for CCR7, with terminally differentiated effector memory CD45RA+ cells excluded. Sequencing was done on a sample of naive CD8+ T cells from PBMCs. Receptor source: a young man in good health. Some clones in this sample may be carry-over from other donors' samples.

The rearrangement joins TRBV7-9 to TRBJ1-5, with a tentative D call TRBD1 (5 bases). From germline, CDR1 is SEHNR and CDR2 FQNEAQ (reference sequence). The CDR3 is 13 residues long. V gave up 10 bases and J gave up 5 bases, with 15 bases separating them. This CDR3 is CAIGGEDDQPQHF. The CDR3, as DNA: TGTGCCATCGGGGGGGAGGACGATCAGCCCCAGCATTTT.

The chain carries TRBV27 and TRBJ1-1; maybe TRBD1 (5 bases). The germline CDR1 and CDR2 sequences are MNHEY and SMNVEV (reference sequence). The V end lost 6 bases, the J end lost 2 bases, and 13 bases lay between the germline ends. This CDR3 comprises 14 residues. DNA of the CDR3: TGTGCCAGCAGCCCGATAGACAGCAACACTGAAGCTTTCTTT. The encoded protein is CASSPIDSNTEAFF.

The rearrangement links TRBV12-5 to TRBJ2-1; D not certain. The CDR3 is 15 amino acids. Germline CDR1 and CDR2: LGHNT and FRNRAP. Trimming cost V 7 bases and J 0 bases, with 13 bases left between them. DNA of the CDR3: TGTGCTAGTGCTCCCATTTCTGGCTCCTACAATGAGCAGTTCTTC. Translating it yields CASAPISGSYNEQFF.

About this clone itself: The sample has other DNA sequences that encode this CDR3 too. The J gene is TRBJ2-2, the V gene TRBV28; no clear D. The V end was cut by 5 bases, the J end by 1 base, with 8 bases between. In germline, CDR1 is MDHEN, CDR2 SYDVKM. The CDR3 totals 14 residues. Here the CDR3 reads CASSPRLNTGELFF. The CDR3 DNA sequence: TGTGCCAGCAGTCCTAGGTTGAACACCGGGGAGCTGTTTTTT. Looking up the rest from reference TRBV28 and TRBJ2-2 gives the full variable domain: DVKVTQSSRYLVKRTGEKVFLECVQDMDHENMFWYRQDPGLGLRLIYFSYDVKMKEKGDIPEGYSVSREKKERFSLILESASTNQTSMYLCASSPRLNTGELFFGEGSRLTVL.

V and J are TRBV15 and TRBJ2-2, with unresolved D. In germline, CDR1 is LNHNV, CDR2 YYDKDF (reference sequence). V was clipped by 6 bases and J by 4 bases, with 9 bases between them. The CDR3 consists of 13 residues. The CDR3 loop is CATSEDSTGELFF. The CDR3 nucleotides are TGTGCCACCAGTGAGGATTCCACCGGGGAGCTGTTTTTT.

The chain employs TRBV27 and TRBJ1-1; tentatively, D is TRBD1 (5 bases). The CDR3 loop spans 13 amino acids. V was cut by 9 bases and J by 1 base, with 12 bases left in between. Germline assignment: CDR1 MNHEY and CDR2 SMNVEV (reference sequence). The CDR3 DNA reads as TGTGCCAGTAGAAGGGGATGGAACACTGAAGCTTTCTTT. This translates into CASRRGWNTEAFF.

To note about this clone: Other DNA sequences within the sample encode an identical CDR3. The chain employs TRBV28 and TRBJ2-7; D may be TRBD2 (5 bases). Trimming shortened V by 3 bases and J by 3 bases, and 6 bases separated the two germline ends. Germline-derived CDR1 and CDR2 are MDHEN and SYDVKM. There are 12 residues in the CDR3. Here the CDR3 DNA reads TGTGCCAGCAGTTTCGGGGACTACGAGCAGTACTTC. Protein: CASSFGDYEQYF.

In nucleotides, the CDR3 is TGTGCCAGCAGCCAAGGATTGCGCGGGAGCGGGTACGAGCAGTACTTC. It translates to CASSQGLRGSGYEQYF. The V and J genes are TRBV4-2 and TRBJ2-7, with 7 bases lining up with TRBD2. V shed 1 base, J shed 4 bases, and the junction held 10 bases outside the gene matches. Germline loops: CDR1 LGHNA, CDR2 YNFKEQ. This CDR3 contains 16 residues.

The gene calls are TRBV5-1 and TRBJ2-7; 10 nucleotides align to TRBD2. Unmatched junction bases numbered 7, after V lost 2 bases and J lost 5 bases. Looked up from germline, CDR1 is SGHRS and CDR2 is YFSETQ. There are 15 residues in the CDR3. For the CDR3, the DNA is TGCGCCAGCAGCTTAGCGGGACTAGCGACAAACGAGCAGTACTTC. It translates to CASSLAGLATNEQYF.

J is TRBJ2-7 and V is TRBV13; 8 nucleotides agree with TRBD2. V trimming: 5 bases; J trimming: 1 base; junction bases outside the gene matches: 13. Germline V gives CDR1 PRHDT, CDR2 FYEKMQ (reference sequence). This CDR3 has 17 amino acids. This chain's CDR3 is CASSPPPSGRASYEQYF. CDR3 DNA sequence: TGTGCCAGCAGCCCGCCCCCTAGCGGGCGTGCGTCCTACGAGCAGTACTTC.

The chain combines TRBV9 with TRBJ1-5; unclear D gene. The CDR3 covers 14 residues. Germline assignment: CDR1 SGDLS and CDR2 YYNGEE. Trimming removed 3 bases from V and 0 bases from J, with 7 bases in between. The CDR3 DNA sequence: TGTGCCAGCAGCGCGGCACATAGCAATCAGCCCCAGCATTTT. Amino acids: CASSAAHSNQPQHF.

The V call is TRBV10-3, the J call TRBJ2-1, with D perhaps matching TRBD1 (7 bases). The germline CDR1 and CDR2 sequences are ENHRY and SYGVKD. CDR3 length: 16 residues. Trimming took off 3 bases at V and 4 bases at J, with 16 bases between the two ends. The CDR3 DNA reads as TGTGCCATCAGTGATCTTTCAGGGGGGATATACAATGAGCAGTTCTTC. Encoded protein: CAISDLSGGIYNEQFF.

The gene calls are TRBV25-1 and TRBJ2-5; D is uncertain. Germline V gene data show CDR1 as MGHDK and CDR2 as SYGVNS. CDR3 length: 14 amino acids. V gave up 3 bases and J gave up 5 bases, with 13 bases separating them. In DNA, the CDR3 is TGTGCCAGCAGTGACCTGGCATTTGGGGAGACCCAGTACTTC. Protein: CASSDLAFGETQYF.

CDR3 DNA: TGTGCCAGCACTATCTGGGGGGGGCGGAGCACTGAAGCTTTCTTT. Its protein is CASTIWGGRSTEAFF. The rearrangement links TRBV7-9 to TRBJ1-1, with D perhaps TRBD1 (6 bases). Looked up from germline, CDR1 is SEHNR and CDR2 is FQNEAQ (reference sequence). Trimming cost V 7 bases and J 4 bases, with 19 bases left between them. The CDR3 covers 15 residues. The whole variable domain, remainder taken from reference TRBV7-9 and TRBJ1-1, is DTGVSQNPRHKITKRGQNVTFRCDPISEHNRLYWYRQTLGQGPEFLTYFQNEAQLEKSRLLSDRFSAERPKGSFSTLEIQRTEQGDSAMYLCASTIWGGRSTEAFFGQGTRLTVV.

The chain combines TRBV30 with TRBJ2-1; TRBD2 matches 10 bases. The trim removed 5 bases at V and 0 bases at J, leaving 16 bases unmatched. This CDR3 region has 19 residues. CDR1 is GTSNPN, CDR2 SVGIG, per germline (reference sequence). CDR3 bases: TGTGCCTGGGGGGGCCTGGGACTAGCGACCGTAAGCTCCTACAATGAGCAGTTCTTC. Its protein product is CAWGGLGLATVSSYNEQFF.

The CDR3 protein is CASRDQPQHF. In nucleotides, the CDR3 is TGCGCCAGCAGGGATCAGCCCCAGCATTTT. The chain recombines TRBV5-1 with TRBJ1-5; no definite D call. The germline V gene encodes CDR1 SGHRS and CDR2 YFSETQ. V gave up 5 bases and J gave up 5 bases, with 2 bases separating them. This CDR3 comprises 10 residues.

CDR3 bases: TGTGCCAGCAGCCAAGATAGGAAAGGGAACTATGGCTACACCTTC. This codes for CASSQDRKGNYGYTF. The chain links TRBV14 to TRBJ1-2, with no clear D. The CDR3 is 15 amino acids. Germline CDR1 reads SGHDN; CDR2 reads FVKESK. V was shortened by 0 bases and J by 2 bases, with 10 bases between the two germline ends.

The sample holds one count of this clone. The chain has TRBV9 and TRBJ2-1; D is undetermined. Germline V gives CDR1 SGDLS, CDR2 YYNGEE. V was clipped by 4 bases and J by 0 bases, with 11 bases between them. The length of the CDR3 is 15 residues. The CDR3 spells CASSLRGGSYNEQFF. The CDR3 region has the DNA TGTGCCAGCAGCCTCAGAGGTGGCTCCTACAATGAGCAGTTCTTC.

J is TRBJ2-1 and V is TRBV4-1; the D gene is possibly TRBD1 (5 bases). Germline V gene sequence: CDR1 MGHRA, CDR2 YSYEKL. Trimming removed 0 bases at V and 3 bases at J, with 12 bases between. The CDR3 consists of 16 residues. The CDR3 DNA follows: TGCGCCAGCAGCCAAGACAGGGCAGGGCGCTACAATGAGCAGTTCTTC. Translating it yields CASSQDRAGRYNEQFF.

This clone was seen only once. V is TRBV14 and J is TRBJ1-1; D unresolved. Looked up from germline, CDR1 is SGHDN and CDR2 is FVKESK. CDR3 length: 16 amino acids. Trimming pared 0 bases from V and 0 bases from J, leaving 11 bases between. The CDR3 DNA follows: TGTGCCAGCAGCCAAGACGTCTTCTTCATGAACACTGAAGCTTTCTTT. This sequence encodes CASSQDVFFMNTEAFF.

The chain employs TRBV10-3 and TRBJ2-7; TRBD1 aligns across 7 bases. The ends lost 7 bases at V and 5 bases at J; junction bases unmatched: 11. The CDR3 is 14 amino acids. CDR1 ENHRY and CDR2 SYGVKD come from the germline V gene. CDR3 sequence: CAITSSGTENEQYF. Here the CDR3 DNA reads TGTGCCATCACTTCCTCTGGGACAGAGAACGAGCAGTACTTC.

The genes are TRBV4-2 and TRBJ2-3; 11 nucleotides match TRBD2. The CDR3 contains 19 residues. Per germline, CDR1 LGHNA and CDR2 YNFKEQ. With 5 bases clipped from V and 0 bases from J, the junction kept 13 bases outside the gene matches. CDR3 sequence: CASSDGTSGNFASTDTQYF. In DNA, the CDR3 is TGTGCCAGCAGCGACGGGACTAGCGGAAACTTTGCTAGCACAGATACGCAGTATTTT.